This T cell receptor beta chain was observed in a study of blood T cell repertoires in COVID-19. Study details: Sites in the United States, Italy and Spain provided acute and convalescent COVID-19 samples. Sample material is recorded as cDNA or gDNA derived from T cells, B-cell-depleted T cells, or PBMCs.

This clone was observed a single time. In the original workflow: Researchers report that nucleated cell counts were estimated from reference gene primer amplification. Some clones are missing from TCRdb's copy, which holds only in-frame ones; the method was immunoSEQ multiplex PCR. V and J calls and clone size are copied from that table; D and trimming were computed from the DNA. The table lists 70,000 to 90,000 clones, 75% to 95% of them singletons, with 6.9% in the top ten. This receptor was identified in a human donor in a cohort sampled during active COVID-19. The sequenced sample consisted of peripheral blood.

In DNA form, the CDR3 reads TGTGCCAGCAGCAGGGCAGGGGGTGCTTTGGCCCAGCATTTT. It codes for CASSRAGGALAQHF. The chain employs TRBV28 and TRBJ1-5; TRBD1 matches 7 bases. Germline trimming cut 6 bases from V and 11 bases from J; bases unmatched to any gene: 13. There are 14 residues in the CDR3. CDR1 is MDHEN, CDR2 SYDVKM, per germline. The full variable domain, its missing parts supplied by reference TRBV28 and TRBJ1-5, is DVKVTQSSRYLVKRTGEKVFLECVQDMDHENMFWYRQDPGLGLRLIYFSYDVKMKEKGDIPEGYSVSREKKERFSLILESASTNQTSMYLCASSRAGGALAQHFGDGTRLSIL.